Listed here are 23 T cell receptor beta chains from one sample, sequenced in a study of blood T cell repertoires in COVID-19. Using immunoSEQ multiplex PCR, the repertoire was profiled, and TCRdb retains in-frame clones only, with some absent. The repertoire includes 140,000 to 150,000 clones, 65% to 85% of them detected once, and approximately 8.9% sits in the top ten. The sequencing input was peripheral blood. The origin of the receptors is a man aged 25 to 40 with COVID-19, enrolled during active disease.

The rearrangement joins TRBV6-9 to TRBJ2-3; TRBD2 aligns across 9 bases. CDR1 is MNHGY and CDR2 is SVAAGI in the germline V gene. Losses at the gene ends were 2 bases for V and 4 bases for J; bases not matched to a gene: 7. The CDR3 contains 16 residues. The CDR3 nucleotides read TGTGCCAGCAGTTATGGGCTAGCGGGACATCCAGATACGCAGTATTTT. Its translation: CASSYGLAGHPDTQYF.

The chain uses TRBV29-1 and TRBJ1-2, with no clear D. This CDR3 spans 11 amino acids. CDR1 and CDR2 (germline): SQVTM, ANQGSEA. The CDR3 loop reads CASEAGHGYTF. The CDR3 DNA is TGCGCCTCCGAGGCCGGCCATGGCTACACCTTC.

The genes are TRBV28 and TRBJ1-2; 11 positions match TRBD1. Trimming took 6 bases from V and 5 from J; bases not matched to a gene: 2. This CDR3 comprises 13 residues. Germline V CDR1 and CDR2: MDHEN, SYDVKM. CDR3 residues: CASRGTGGYGYTF. Here the CDR3 DNA reads TGTGCCAGCAGAGGGACAGGGGGTTATGGCTACACCTTC.

This chain uses TRBV9 with TRBJ2-4, with D maybe TRBD1 (6 bases). V was shortened by 0 bases and J by 5 bases, with 12 bases between the two germline ends. Germline CDR1 and CDR2: SGDLS and YYNGEE. CDR3 length: 15 amino acids. For the CDR3, the DNA is TGTGCCAGCAGCGTAGCCCCCAGACAGGAAAACATTCAGTACTTC. Translated, it gives CASSVAPRQENIQYF.

The chain combines TRBV14 with TRBJ2-7, with TRBD2 identical over 8 bases. The CDR3 contains 13 residues. Germline CDR1 and CDR2: SGHDN and FVKESK. The V gene end was trimmed by 9 bases and the J gene end by 4 bases; junction bases not matched to a gene: 8. The CDR3 DNA reads TGTGCCAGTAAACTAGCGGCGGGATACGAGCAGTACTTC. Translating gives CASKLAAGYEQYF.

The chain combines TRBV5-1 with TRBJ2-5, with 7 nucleotides matching TRBD2. Germline values: CDR1 SGHRS, CDR2 YFSETQ. This CDR3 contains 14 residues. The V segment lost 0 bases and the J segment 5 bases; nucleotides outside the gene matches: 4. The CDR3 protein is CASSLELARETQYF. CDR3 bases: TGCGCCAGCAGCTTGGAACTAGCGAGGGAGACCCAGTACTTC.

This clone was observed once. The gene calls are TRBV11-3 and TRBJ2-7, with a tentative D call TRBD2 (6 bases). Per germline, CDR1 SGHNT and CDR2 YENEEA. Trimming pared 1 base from V and 3 bases from J, leaving 19 bases between. CDR3 length: 17 amino acids. CDR3 sequence: CASSLGGPGLLFYEQYF. The DNA for the CDR3 is TGTGCCAGCAGCTTAGGAGGTCCGGGACTCCTATTCTACGAGCAGTACTTC.

The genes are TRBV4-2 and TRBJ1-5, with D unclear. From germline, CDR1 is LGHNA and CDR2 YNFKEQ. Deletions cut 4 bases from V and 5 bases from J, with 15 bases between. The CDR3 covers 15 residues. The CDR3 here is CASSRSNRRDQPQHF. The CDR3 nucleotides are TGTGCCAGCAGCCGATCTAATCGGAGGGATCAGCCCCAGCATTTT.

Here the CDR3 reads CSVEYGGGPYNEQFF. CDR3 DNA sequence: TGCAGCGTTGAATACGGGGGAGGACCATACAATGAGCAGTTCTTC. V gene TRBV29-1 combines with J gene TRBJ2-1, with D possibly matching TRBD2 (6 bases). This CDR3 has 15 residues. Trimming stripped 2 bases from V and 4 bases from J, with 15 bases between. Germline loops: CDR1 SQVTM, CDR2 ANQGSEA.

The chain recombines TRBV5-1 with TRBJ2-3; 10 bases line up with TRBD2. V shed 3 bases and J 1 base; nucleotides not matched to a gene: 2. CDR1 is SGHRS and CDR2 is YFSETQ in the germline V gene. This CDR3 has 15 residues. CDR3: CASSSGLAGTDTQYF. As DNA, the CDR3 is TGCGCCAGCAGCTCTGGACTAGCGGGCACAGATACGCAGTATTTT.

The chain employs TRBV28 and TRBJ2-1; D is uncertain. CDR3 length equals 13 residues. The V end was cut by 1 base, the J end by 4 bases, with 5 bases between. The germline gives CDR1 MDHEN, CDR2 SYDVKM. The chain's CDR3 is CASSLSRYNEQFF. The CDR3 DNA sequence: TGTGCCAGCAGTTTATCGCGATACAATGAGCAGTTCTTC.

V gene TRBV2 combines with J gene TRBJ2-3; TRBD1 agrees at 7 bases. With 6 bases clipped from V and 2 bases from J, the junction kept 5 bases outside the gene matches. The CDR3 has 14 amino acids. Germline loops: CDR1 SNHLY, CDR2 FYNNEI. The CDR3 region has the DNA TGTGCCAGCAGGGACAGGATAGTCACAGATACGCAGTATTTT. This encodes CASRDRIVTDTQYF.

The table lists this clone with a few counts. The V call is TRBV27, the J call TRBJ1-2; D is perhaps TRBD1 (5 bases). The CDR3 spans 13 residues. Germline CDR1 MNHEY, CDR2 SMNVEV (reference sequence). V lost 7 bases to trimming and J lost 4 bases, with 13 bases between them. The chain's CDR3 is CASTVGLGYGYTF. The DNA for the CDR3 is TGTGCCAGCACTGTGGGGCTCGGCTATGGCTACACCTTC.

This clone was observed a few times. At one of its ends the junction is not consistent with the germline gene, which may arise from a read error. The chain employs TRBV7-7 and TRBJ2-5; D is perhaps TRBD1 (5 bases). Germline-derived CDR1 and CDR2 are SSHAT and FNYEAQ (reference sequence). The length of the CDR3 is 12 residues. As DNA, the CDR3 is TGTGCTAGCAGCTTAAACAGGGAGACCCAGTACTTC. This sequence encodes CASSLNRETQYF.

The rearrangement joins TRBV14 to TRBJ2-7; 11 bases map to TRBD2. CDR3 length: 15 residues. J was trimmed by 0 bases and V by 4 bases; bases with no gene match: 2. Germline CDR1 and CDR2: SGHDN and FVKESK. The DNA for the CDR3 is TGTGCCAGCAGCCGAACTAGCGGGAGCTCCTACGAGCAGTACTTC. Translated, it gives CASSRTSGSSYEQYF.

V is TRBV7-2 and J is TRBJ2-1; possibly TRBD2 for D (5 bases). Germline CDR1 and CDR2: SGHTA and FQGNSA. This CDR3 is 13 amino acids long. Trimming left V 5 bases short and J 6 bases short, with 11 bases between. CDR3 amino acids: CASSVDWPNEQFF. For the CDR3, the DNA is TGTGCCAGCAGCGTGGACTGGCCCAATGAGCAGTTCTTC.

The V gene is TRBV6-5, the J gene TRBJ1-1; tentatively, D is TRBD1 (6 bases). CDR1 and CDR2 from the germline V gene are MNHEY and SVGAGI. There are 14 residues in the CDR3. V gave up 5 bases and J gave up 3 bases, with 13 bases separating them. The CDR3 spells CASSRDNSYTEAFF. The CDR3 bases are TGTGCCAGCAGTCGGGACAATTCGTACACTGAAGCTTTCTTT.

The rearrangement joins TRBV7-3 to TRBJ2-7; TRBD2 agrees at 7 bases. This CDR3 comprises 15 residues. In germline, CDR1 is SGHTA, CDR2 FQGTGA. J was trimmed by 2 bases and V by 4 bases; bases with no gene match: 8. CDR3 bases: TGTGCCAGCAGCTCCTTTGCGGGAGAGGCCTACGAGCAGTACTTC. It is translated as CASSSFAGEAYEQYF.

The chain has TRBV4-3 and TRBJ1-1, with D maybe TRBD1 (5 bases). Deletions cut 0 bases from V and 0 bases from J, with 11 bases between. The CDR3 extends over 16 amino acids. Germline assignment: CDR1 LGHNA and CDR2 YSLEER. Here the CDR3 DNA reads TGCGCCAGCAGCCAAGATACAGGTAGGATGAACACTGAAGCTTTCTTT. Amino acid sequence: CASSQDTGRMNTEAFF.

The chain links TRBV18 to TRBJ1-3; no clear D. V lost 0 bases, J lost 0 bases, and 6 bases lay in between. This CDR3 contains 15 residues. Germline V gives CDR1 KGHSH, CDR2 LQKENI. The CDR3 is CASSPPGVSGNTIYF. In DNA form, the CDR3 reads TGTGCCAGCTCACCACCCGGAGTCTCTGGAAACACCATATATTTT.

V is TRBV28 and J is TRBJ2-1; 8 bases are shared with TRBD1. CDR3 size: 15 residues. Germline-derived CDR1 and CDR2 are MDHEN and SYDVKM. V lost 4 bases and J lost 1; bases outside the gene matches: 3. The CDR3 reads CASSSRDRSYNEQFF. CDR3 sequence (DNA): TGTGCCAGCAGTTCCCGGGACAGGTCCTACAATGAGCAGTTCTTC. Combining the CDR3 with reference TRBV28 and TRBJ2-1 gives the whole variable domain DVKVTQSSRYLVKRTGEKVFLECVQDMDHENMFWYRQDPGLGLRLIYFSYDVKMKEKGDIPEGYSVSREKKERFSLILESASTNQTSMYLCASSSRDRSYNEQFFGPGTRLTVL.

The rearrangement uses TRBV5-1 and TRBJ2-1; D is perhaps TRBD2 (6 bases). V dropped 0 bases and J dropped 2 bases, with 12 bases sitting between them. The germline V gene encodes CDR1 SGHRS and CDR2 YFSETQ. This CDR3 has 16 residues. The CDR3 reads CASSLVSGRPYNEQFF. The CDR3 DNA reads TGCGCCAGCAGCTTGGTCTCCGGGAGACCCTACAATGAGCAGTTCTTC.

The CDR3 coding sequence is TGTGCCAGCAGCCCTGGCCGCAATGAGCAGTTCTTC. Encoded protein: CASSPGRNEQFF. J is TRBJ2-1 and V is TRBV11-3; no clear D. V shed 5 bases and J shed 6 bases, with 8 bases lying between them. The CDR3 totals 12 residues. CDR1 SGHNT and CDR2 YENEEA come from the germline V gene.